A selection of T cell receptor beta chains follows, all from one sample in a study of blood T cells in healthy people across ages. TCRdb re-called the 5' RACE reads with MiXCR, one entry per CDR3 protein. The top ten clones hold around 4% of a sample with 1.5 million or so distinct CDR3 sequences, 42% of them seen once. Material: blood. These receptors all stem from a woman between 18 and 29 years old in good health. Each CDR3 is given with its conserved first and last residue. The D gene is left open where the match is weak. Clone size is not always given. Where it is, it says once, few, many or a class for expanded clones.

j_call clone_size v_call d_call cdr3_aa
TRBJ2-2 - TRBV28 - CASSFRGELRSEELFF
TRBJ2-3 - TRBV5-1 - CASSGTGTPSTDTQYF
TRBJ2-7 - TRBV24-1 - CATSEGRGSSYEQYF
TRBJ1-6 - TRBV7-9 TRBD1 CASSGGLNSPLHF
TRBJ1-1 once TRBV5-1 - CASRFGSRVGVDTEAFF
TRBJ2-7 - TRBV28 - CASSTPRAVSYEQYF
TRBJ2-1 - TRBV6-1 - CASGTPTYNEQFF
TRBJ2-4 few TRBV29-1 - CSVDVAAMAYF
TRBJ1-5 - TRBV15 - CATSRGGVSNQPQHF
TRBJ2-7 - TRBV24-1 - CATPAEQYF
TRBJ2-1 - TRBV7-2 - CASSLEPTPYNEQFF
TRBJ2-7 - TRBV7-2 - CASSGRGTYEQYF
TRBJ2-1 few TRBV7-9 TRBD1 CASSTFRDRVCEQFF
TRBJ2-5 few TRBV5-5 TRBD1 CANSLVPGQQETQYF
- - TRBV10-3 TRBD2 CAISELSGGLNYEQYF
TRBJ2-3 - TRBV6-6 TRBD2 CASRPDSGSTDTQYF
TRBJ2-5 few TRBV3-1 - CASSQKDRYQETQYF
TRBJ2-1 few TRBV2 TRBD1 CAIRDRGGKDEQFF
TRBJ2-1 once TRBV7-9 - CASSLVPRVYEQFF
TRBJ2-1 - TRBV5-1 - CASSLGATQRDEQFF